This T cell receptor (beta chain) appears in the sequencing data of a study of T cell changes during pregnancy in multiple sclerosis. Only in-frame clones appear in the TCRdb table, and some are missing; sequencing was by immunoSEQ multiplex PCR. The repertoire consists of tens of thousands of clones, with just over 90% occurring once and the leading ten covering around 0.58%. Source: CD4+ T cells from peripheral blood mononuclear cells, taken in the third trimester of pregnancy. The source is a female donor with multiple sclerosis, enrolled in a pregnancy study.

The DNA for the CDR3 is TGTGCCAGCAGTTTAAGAGGGGGCATAGGTCAGCCCCAGCATTTT. It is translated as CASSLRGGIGQPQHF. The gene calls are TRBV27 and TRBJ1-5, with 7 bases aligning to TRBD1. Unmatched junction bases numbered 7, after V lost 2 bases and J lost 6 bases. This CDR3 contains 15 residues. The germline V gene encodes CDR1 MNHEY and CDR2 SMNVEV (reference sequence).